This T cell receptor (beta chain) was recovered during a study of spatial heterogeneity in lung cancer. TCRdb called the 5' RACE reads again in MiXCR, with one record for every CDR3 protein. The table has approximately 40,000 distinct CDR3 sequences, roughly 6.5% seen once. The length of the CDR3 is 15 residues. Losses at the gene ends were 5 bases for V and 4 bases for J; bases not matched to a gene: 10. Germline values: CDR1 MDHEN, CDR2 SYDVKM. Only a few counts were recorded for this clonotype. The time point: sample taken at primary tumor resection. Untreated early-stage non-small cell lung cancer patients, 72 in total, were the donors.

This receptor was taken from a female donor with early-stage non-small cell lung cancer. The chain uses TRBV28 and TRBJ1-2, with 7 bases matching TRBD1. The sequences come from PBMCs, collected at surgery. CDR3 coding DNA: TGTGCCAGCAGTCCTGGGGACAGCTTCGCCTATGGCTACACCTTC. It codes for CASSPGDSFAYGYTF.